These T cell receptor beta chains were read from a single sample in a study of vaccination effects on CD4 cells after COVID-19. No antigen has been identified for these receptors. Sequencing was performed with immunoSEQ multiplex PCR; in TCRdb, only in-frame clones are kept and a portion is missing. The table shows some 40,000 clones, with over 65% occurring only once. The input for sequencing was CD4+ T cells from PBMCs cultured without peptide, taken after COVID-19 vaccination. Receptors originate from a human donor who had a prior SARS-CoV-2 infection. The CDR3 runs from the conserved cysteine through the conserved F or W. D genes are given only for firm matches.

D: .; V: TRBV9; J: TRBJ1-2; CDR3: CASSVDLQPGGYTF; DNA: TGTGCCAGCAGCGTAGATCTCCAGCCGGGGGGCTACACCTTC
D: .; V: TRBV7-8; J: TRBJ2-2; CDR3: CASSLRQHDTGELFF; DNA: TGTGCCAGCAGCTTACGGCAGCACGACACCGGGGAGCTGTTTTTT
D: .; V: TRBV12-3/TRBV12-4; J: TRBJ1-5; CDR3: CASSYYRDQPQHF; DNA: TGTGCCAGCAGTTATTACAGGGATCAGCCCCAGCATTTT
D: TRBD1; V: TRBV19; J: TRBJ2-7; CDR3: CASREWGQGIYEQYF; DNA: TGTGCCAGTAGAGAATGGGGACAGGGGATTTACGAGCAGTACTTC
D: .; V: TRBV5-1; J: TRBJ1-4; CDR3: CASRKVGVEKLFF; DNA: TGCGCCAGCAGAAAGGTGGGCGTTGAAAAACTGTTTTTT
D: .; V: TRBV29-1; J: TRBJ2-1; CDR3: CSGRTVSSYNEQFF; DNA: TGCAGCGGGAGGACAGTAAGCTCCTACAATGAGCAGTTCTTC
D: TRBD2; V: TRBV6-5; J: TRBJ2-1; CDR3: CASTSGLAGNEQFF; DNA: TGTGCCAGCACTTCTGGACTAGCGGGGAATGAGCAGTTCTTC
D: .; V: TRBV20-1; J: TRBJ2-6; CDR3: CSASPGLSSGANVLTF; DNA: TGCAGTGCTAGTCCAGGGTTAAGCTCTGGGGCCAACGTCCTGACTTTC
D: .; V: TRBV7-2; J: TRBJ1-1; CDR3: CASSLVPGNTEAFF; DNA: TGTGCCAGCAGCTTAGTTCCGGGGAACACTGAAGCTTTCTTT
D: TRBD2; V: TRBV7-2; J: TRBJ2-3; CDR3: CASLTIAGGVDTQYF; DNA: TGTGCCAGCCTGACAATAGCGGGAGGGGTAGATACGCAGTATTTT
D: TRBD1; V: TRBV4-3; J: TRBJ1-4; CDR3: CASSRVTGTNEKLFF; DNA: TGCGCCAGCAGCCGAGTGACAGGGACAAATGAAAAACTGTTTTTT
D: .; V: TRBV18; J: TRBJ1-1; CDR3: CASSPPNSGSAFF; DNA: TGTGCCAGCTCACCACCTAATTCGGGTTCAGCTTTCTTT
D: .; V: TRBV19; J: TRBJ2-2; CDR3: CASRSHGDTGELFF; DNA: TGTGCCAGTAGGAGTCACGGAGACACCGGGGAGCTGTTTTTT
D: .; V: TRBV30; J: TRBJ2-7; CDR3: CAWSGTTAYEQYF; DNA: TGTGCCTGGAGTGGGACGACAGCGTACGAGCAGTACTTC